The clone carrying this T cell receptor beta chain was picked up many times. No antigen is known for it. The sample is drawn from a study of blood T cells in healthy people across ages. It was with a sample-barcoded 5' primer and a J-beta primer mix that a second PCR of roughly 7 to 12 cycles was run. Through a template-switch adaptor with 12 random nucleotides, each cDNA molecule received a tag. In TCRdb, the 5' RACE reads were re-called with MiXCR into one record per CDR3 protein. The data contain under 2 million distinct CDR3 sequences, roughly 30% of them seen just once; the ten biggest clones take up about 11%. Germline lookup yields CDR1 SGHRS and CDR2 YFSETQ. This CDR3 has 15 amino acids. Between the trimmed V and J ends, which lost 0 bases and 2 bases, there was a span of 11 bases. Study outcomes and limitations: A roughly linear fall in TCR beta diversity per million T cells was seen with increasing age.

Each sample gave at least 7 million isolated PBMCs. Extraction of total RNA produced a minimum of 5 micrograms from each sample. The sequence came from a woman aged 30 to 39 in good health. The source material was blood. The rearrangement links TRBV5-1 to TRBJ1-2, with a possible D match to TRBD1 (5 bases). The CDR3 loop is CASSLDGQQNYGYTF. Here the CDR3 DNA reads TGCGCCAGCAGCTTGGATGGACAACAAAACTATGGCTACACCTTC.